These 15 T cell receptor beta chains were sequenced from one sample in a study of identical twins (dated by TCRdb to the mid-2010s). Libraries were built with 5' RACE. Sequencing was performed on an Illumina HiSeq 2000. TCRdb reprocessed the public reads (quality trimming at Q25 with fastp, clone calling with MiXCR) and kept in-frame beta chains. Each CDR3 protein gets just one entry, which takes the most common genes and DNA from the rows behind it. Within this sample are under 500,000 distinct CDR3 sequences, with over 11% of them counted one time only. Clones ranked in the top ten supply 0.95% to 1% of the sample. The sample was also linked to a second study, of yellow fever vaccine responses in identical twins.

The material sequenced was CD4+ T cells sorted from blood. All receptors come from a young woman in good health.

V gene TRBV6-2 or TRBV6-3 combines with J gene TRBJ2-3; D may be TRBD1 or TRBD2 (5 bases each). CDR3 length equals 14 residues. The V end lost 7 bases, the J end lost 6 bases, and 17 bases lay between the germline ends. In germline, CDR1 is MNHEY, CDR2 SVGEGT. The CDR3 DNA reads TGTGCCAGCAACGACCGGGGCCTCGGGGATACGCAGTATTTT. Protein sequence: CASNDRGLGDTQYF.

This chain uses TRBV11-2 with TRBJ2-7; 7 bases line up with TRBD2. CDR1 SGHAT and CDR2 FQNNGV come from the germline V gene. Germline trimming cut 5 bases from V and 1 base from J; bases unmatched to any gene: 11. CDR3 length: 16 residues. DNA of the CDR3: TGTGCCAGCAGCCCGAACACGGGAGGCGCGTCCTACGAGCAGTACTTC. It is translated as CASSPNTGGASYEQYF.

The chain links TRBV6-2 or TRBV6-3 to TRBJ2-7; weak D call: TRBD1 (6 bases). The CDR3 runs 16 residues. V lost 6 bases and J lost 3, with 21 bases in between. Germline CDR1 and CDR2: MNHEY and SVGEGT. As DNA, the CDR3 is TGTGCCAGCAGCGACGCTGGGACACCGCGAGTCTACGAGCAGTACTTC. Encoded protein: CASSDAGTPRVYEQYF.

This clonotype appeared a single time. The genes are TRBV28 and TRBJ2-7, with 11 nucleotides matching TRBD2. The CDR3 has 20 amino acids. Germline lookup yields CDR1 MDHEN and CDR2 SYDVKM. V was clipped by 5 bases and J by 0 bases; unmatched bases: 18. The CDR3 nucleotides are TGTGCCAGCAGTCGCAATGGACCGGGACTAGCGGTACTAAACTCCTACGAGCAGTACTTC. This sequence encodes CASSRNGPGLAVLNSYEQYF.

The chain combines TRBV12-3 or TRBV12-4 with TRBJ2-2; 13 bases fit TRBD2. The J segment lost 7 bases and the V segment lost 7 bases, leaving 9 bases of the junction unmatched. The CDR3 is made up of 16 amino acids. The CDR3: CASTRTSGGAIGELFF. CDR3 nucleotide sequence: TGTGCCAGCACCAGAACTAGCGGGGGGGCGATCGGGGAGCTGTTTTTT.

The chain carries TRBV6-5 and TRBJ2-3; D remains unclear. The CDR3 consists of 14 residues. Germline-derived CDR1 and CDR2 are MNHEY and SVGAGI. V shed 2 bases and J shed 6 bases, with 12 bases lying between them. The DNA for the CDR3 is TGTGCCAGCAGTTACCTCGATCGCAGGGATACGCAGTATTTT. Encoded protein: CASSYLDRRDTQYF.

This clonotype has just a few counts. This chain links TRBV2 with TRBJ2-2; tentative D call: TRBD1 (6 bases). The CDR3 spans 13 residues. Per the germline V gene, CDR1 is SNHLY and CDR2 is FYNNEI. Trimming pared 6 bases from V and 5 bases from J, leaving 10 bases between. This chain's CDR3 is CASSQRGTGELFF. The CDR3 coding sequence is TGTGCCAGCAGCCAGAGGGGGACCGGGGAGCTGTTTTTT.

The rearrangement joins TRBV7-8 to TRBJ2-5; 8 bases map to TRBD1. The CDR3 length is 14 residues. After removal of 4 bases from V and 4 bases from J, the junction contained 5 bases not matched to a gene. The V gene's germline CDR1 is SGHVS and CDR2 FQNEAQ. The CDR3 is CASSSLDRAETQYF. CDR3 in DNA: TGTGCCAGCAGCTCCTTGGACAGGGCAGAGACCCAGTACTTC.

The chain links TRBV7-6 to TRBJ2-3; D ambiguous. The CDR3 sequence is 17 residues long. V lost 4 bases and J lost 0, with 17 bases in between. Germline lookup yields CDR1 SGHVS and CDR2 FNYEAQ. The DNA of the CDR3 is TGTGCCAGCAGCTCCACCATTTATCCAATTAGCACAGATACGCAGTATTTT. Protein product: CASSSTIYPISTDTQYF.

V usage is TRBV7-2 and J usage is TRBJ2-2; perhaps TRBD2 as D (6 bases). Trimming removed 6 bases from V and 1 base from J, with 12 bases in between. The germline V gene has CDR1 SGHTA and CDR2 FQGNSA. The CDR3 is made up of 15 amino acids. The CDR3 DNA follows: TGTGCCAGCAGGAACCCGGGGGTGAACACCGGGGAGCTGTTTTTT. It specifies CASRNPGVNTGELFF. Full variable domain (outside the CDR3, taken from reference TRBV7-2 and TRBJ2-2): GAGVSQSPSNKVTEKGKDVELRCDPISGHTALYWYRQSLGQGLEFLIYFQGNSAPDKSGLPSDRFSAERTGGSVSTLTIQRTQQEDSAVYLCASRNPGVNTGELFFGEGSRLTVL.

This chain uses TRBV7-2 with TRBJ2-7; the match to TRBD2 covers 7 bases. The CDR3 is made up of 14 amino acids. V lost 6 bases to trimming and J lost 5 bases; unmatched junction nucleotides: 10. Germline V gene sequence: CDR1 SGHTA, CDR2 FQGNSA. The CDR3 nucleotides read TGTGCCAGCAGAGCTGTCACTAGCGATGACGAGCAGTACTTC. Protein: CASRAVTSDDEQYF.

The chain is built from TRBV12-3 or TRBV12-4 and TRBJ2-3; TRBD1 agrees at 9 bases. The length of the CDR3 is 16 residues. V gave up 1 base and J gave up 6 bases; unmatched junction bases: 8. DNA of the CDR3: TGTGCCAGCAGTTTAGATGAGGGACAGGGCTCGGATACGCAGTATTTT. Translating gives CASSLDEGQGSDTQYF.

This clonotype came up a few times. The chain couples TRBV20-1 to TRBJ2-1; the D is unclear. This CDR3 has 12 amino acids. V was clipped by 3 bases and J by 8 bases, with 11 bases between them. Germline CDR1 is DFQATT and CDR2 is SNEGSKA (reference sequence). The CDR3 loop is CSASYGVDEQFF. In DNA form, the CDR3 reads TGCAGTGCTAGCTACGGTGTCGATGAGCAGTTCTTC.

This clonotype was seen more than once but under ten times. The J gene is TRBJ1-2, the V gene TRBV29-1; 7 bases agree with TRBD1. Germline V CDR1 and CDR2: SQVTM, ANQGSEA. J gave up 5 bases and V 8 bases, and 5 bases lay outside the gene matches. The length of the CDR3 is 11 residues. This chain's CDR3 is CSPGTEYGYTF. As DNA, the CDR3 is TGCAGCCCAGGGACAGAATATGGCTACACCTTC.

The chain is built from TRBV3-1 and TRBJ2-4; tentative D call: TRBD2 (6 bases). The CDR3 totals 14 residues. The V and J ends lost 1 base and 6 bases respectively, with 10 bases between them. Looked up from germline, CDR1 is LGHDT and CDR2 is YNNKEL (reference sequence). CDR3 region: CASSQVGSGNIQYF. CDR3 in DNA: TGTGCCAGCAGCCAAGTGGGTAGCGGAAACATTCAGTACTTC.